Following are 11 T cell receptor beta chains from one sample sequenced in a study of blood T cell repertoires in COVID-19. The protocol was immunoSEQ multiplex PCR, while the TCRdb copy is restricted to in-frame clones and leaves out a portion. Among roughly 87,000 clones listed, around 85% were seen once. Sequenced: peripheral blood. Receptor source: a woman aged 55-70 years with acute or convalescent COVID-19.

V and J are TRBV2 and TRBJ2-1, with 14 bases fitting TRBD2. The CDR3 contains 15 residues. J gave up 4 bases and V 5 bases, and 1 base lay outside the gene matches. Looked up from germline, CDR1 is SNHLY and CDR2 is FYNNEI. CDR3 DNA: TGTGCCAGCAGTAGGACTAGCGGGGGGTACAATGAGCAGTTCTTC. Protein product: CASSRTSGGYNEQFF.

The chain employs TRBV6-5 and TRBJ2-6, with D perhaps TRBD1 (5 bases). Germline V CDR1 and CDR2: MNHEY, SVGAGI. There are 15 residues in the CDR3. Trimming took off 7 bases at V and 4 bases at J, with 14 bases between the two ends. The CDR3 nucleotides are TGTGCCAGCACCATCAGGGTATCCGGGGCCAACGTCCTGACTTTC. It encodes CASTIRVSGANVLTF.

The CDR3 reads CASSLLAGGLSQYF. CDR3 coding DNA: TGTGCCAGCAGTTTGCTAGCGGGGGGGCTGTCGCAGTATTTT. The genes are TRBV27 and TRBJ2-3; TRBD2 agrees at 12 bases. Unmatched junction bases numbered 5, after V lost 3 bases and J lost 10 bases. Germline values: CDR1 MNHEY, CDR2 SMNVEV (reference sequence). The CDR3 sequence is 14 residues long.

The sample holds one count of this clone. V and J are TRBV9 and TRBJ1-1; no clear D gene. This CDR3 spans 15 amino acids. V was trimmed by 0 bases and J by 4 bases, leaving 13 bases between them. CDR1 is SGDLS and CDR2 is YYNGEE in the germline V gene. The CDR3 DNA is TGTGCCAGCAGCGTAGATCCCCTCCGGGGCACTGAAGCTTTCTTT. Protein sequence: CASSVDPLRGTEAFF.

The chain is built from TRBV30 and TRBJ2-1; 10 bases map to TRBD2. The V segment lost 3 bases and the J segment 6 bases; nucleotides outside the gene matches: 5. The CDR3 extends over 14 amino acids. The germline V gene encodes CDR1 GTSNPN and CDR2 SVGIG (reference sequence). The CDR3 sequence is CAWSIGLAVNEQFF. DNA of the CDR3: TGTGCCTGGAGCATAGGACTAGCGGTCAATGAGCAGTTCTTC.

The chain joins TRBV4-2 to TRBJ1-1; a weak D match, TRBD1 (5 bases). The V gene lost 0 bases and the J gene lost 1 base, with 12 bases spanning the gap. CDR1 and CDR2 (germline): LGHNA, YNFKEQ. There are 16 residues in the CDR3. CDR3 DNA sequence: TGTGCCAGCAGCCAAGATCCCGGTACAGGGAACACTGAAGCTTTCTTT. As protein: CASSQDPGTGNTEAFF.

In this sample, this clone turned up once. V and J are TRBV10-2 and TRBJ2-2, with a weak D call TRBD2 (6 bases). Per the germline V gene, CDR1 is WSHSY and CDR2 is SAAADI. Trimming shortened V by 0 bases and J by 7 bases, and 9 bases separated the two germline ends. The CDR3 extends over 14 amino acids. As DNA, the CDR3 is TGCGCCAGCAGTGAGTCTGGGGGGATCGGGGAGCTGTTTTTT. It yields the protein CASSESGGIGELFF.

The chain is built from TRBV9 and TRBJ1-1, with a possible D match to TRBD1 (6 bases). The CDR3 spans 16 residues. Per the germline V gene, CDR1 is SGDLS and CDR2 is YYNGEE. V lost 0 bases to trimming and J lost 0 bases, with 12 bases between them. CDR3 in amino acids: CASSVGPTGMNTEAFF. The CDR3 DNA reads TGTGCCAGCAGCGTAGGGCCGACAGGCATGAACACTGAAGCTTTCTTT.

The chain recombines TRBV5-6 with TRBJ2-7; TRBD2 aligns across 10 bases. The junction had 4 bases not matched to a gene; V was cut back by 2 bases and J by 5 bases. CDR3 length: 14 amino acids. Per germline, CDR1 SGHDT and CDR2 YYEEEE. CDR3 amino acids: CASSLSGGAHEQYF. The CDR3 DNA sequence: TGTGCCAGCAGCTTAAGCGGGGGGGCCCACGAGCAGTACTTC. The entire variable domain, with the rest obtained from reference TRBV5-6 and TRBJ2-7, is as follows: DAGVTQSPTHLIKTRGQQVTLRCSPKSGHDTVSWYQQALGQGPQFIFQYYEEEERQRGNFPDRFSGHQFPNYSSELNVNALLLGDSALYLCASSLSGGAHEQYFGPGTRLTVT.

The V call is TRBV7-9, the J call TRBJ2-5; 7 bases match TRBD1. CDR3 size: 15 residues. Trimming removed 8 bases from V and 2 bases from J; junction bases left unmatched: 11. Germline loops: CDR1 SEHNR, CDR2 FQNEAQ (reference sequence). CDR3 sequence (DNA): TGTGCCAGCCGGGCCGGACAGGCGGCGCAAGAGACCCAGTACTTC. Protein product: CASRAGQAAQETQYF.

CDR3 sequence: CASMDRQRINEKLFF. Written as DNA, the CDR3 is TGTGCCAGCATGGACAGGCAGAGGATTAATGAAAAACTGTTTTTT. The J gene is TRBJ1-4, the V gene TRBV6-5, with 7 bases identical to TRBD1. After removal of 7 bases from V and 4 bases from J, the junction contained 9 bases not matched to a gene. The CDR3 extends over 15 amino acids. Germline CDR1 and CDR2: MNHEY and SVGAGI.